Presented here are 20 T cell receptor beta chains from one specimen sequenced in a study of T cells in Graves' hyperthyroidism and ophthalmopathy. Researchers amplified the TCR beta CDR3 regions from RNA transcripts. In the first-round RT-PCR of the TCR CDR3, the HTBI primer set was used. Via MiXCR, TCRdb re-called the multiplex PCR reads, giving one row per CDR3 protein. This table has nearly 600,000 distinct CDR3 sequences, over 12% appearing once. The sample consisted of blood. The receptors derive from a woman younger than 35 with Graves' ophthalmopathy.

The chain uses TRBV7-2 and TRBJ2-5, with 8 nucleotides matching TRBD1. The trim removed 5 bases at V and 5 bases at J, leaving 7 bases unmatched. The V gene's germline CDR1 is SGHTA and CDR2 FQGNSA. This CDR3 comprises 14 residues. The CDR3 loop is CASSPAGGLETQYF. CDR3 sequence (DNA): TGTGCCAGCAGCCCGGCAGGGGGCTTGGAGACCCAGTACTTC.

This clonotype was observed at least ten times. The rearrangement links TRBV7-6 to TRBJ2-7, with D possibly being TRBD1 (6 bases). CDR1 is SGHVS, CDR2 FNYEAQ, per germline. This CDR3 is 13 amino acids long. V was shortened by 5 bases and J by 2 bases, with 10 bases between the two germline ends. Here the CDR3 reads CASSNGQTYEQYF. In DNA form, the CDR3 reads TGTGCCAGCAGCAACGGACAGACCTACGAGCAGTACTTC. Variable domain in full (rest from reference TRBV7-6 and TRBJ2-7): GAGVSQSPRYKVTKRGQDVALRCDPISGHVSLYWYRQALGQGPEFLTYFNYEAQQDKSGLPNDRFSAERPEGSISTLTIQRTEQRDSAMYRCASSNGQTYEQYFGPGTRLTVT.

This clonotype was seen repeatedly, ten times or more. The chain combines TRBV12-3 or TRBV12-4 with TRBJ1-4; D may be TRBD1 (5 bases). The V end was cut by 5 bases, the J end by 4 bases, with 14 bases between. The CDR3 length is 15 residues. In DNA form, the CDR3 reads TGTGCCAGCAGTCCATCGACAGCGAGTAATGAAAAACTGTTTTTT. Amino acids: CASSPSTASNEKLFF.

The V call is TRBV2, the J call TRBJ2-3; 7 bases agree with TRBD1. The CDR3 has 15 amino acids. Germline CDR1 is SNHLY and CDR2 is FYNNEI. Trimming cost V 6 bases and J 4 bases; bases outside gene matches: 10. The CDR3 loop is CASRDTGVEADTQYF. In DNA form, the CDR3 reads TGTGCCAGCAGAGATACAGGGGTTGAGGCAGATACGCAGTATTTT.

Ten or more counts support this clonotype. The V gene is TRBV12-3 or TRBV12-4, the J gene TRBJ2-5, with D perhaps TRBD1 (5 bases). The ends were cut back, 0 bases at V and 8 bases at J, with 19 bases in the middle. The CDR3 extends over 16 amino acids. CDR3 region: CASSLASVGSGATQYF. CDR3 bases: TGTGCCAGCAGTTTAGCGTCTGTGGGCTCTGGGGCAACCCAGTACTTC.

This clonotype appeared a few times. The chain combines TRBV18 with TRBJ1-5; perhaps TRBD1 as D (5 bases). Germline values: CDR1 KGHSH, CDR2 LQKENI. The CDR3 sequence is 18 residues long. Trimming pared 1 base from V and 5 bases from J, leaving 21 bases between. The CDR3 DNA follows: TGTGCCAGCTCACCACGCCAAGTGGGGTCAGGGATTGATCAGCCCCAGCATTTT. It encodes CASSPRQVGSGIDQPQHF.

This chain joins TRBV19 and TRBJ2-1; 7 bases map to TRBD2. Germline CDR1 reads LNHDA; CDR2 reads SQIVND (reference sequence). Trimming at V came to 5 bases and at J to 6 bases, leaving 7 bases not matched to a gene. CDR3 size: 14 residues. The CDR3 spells CASSFGGRGNEQFF. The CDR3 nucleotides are TGTGCCAGTAGTTTTGGTGGGAGGGGCAATGAGCAGTTCTTC. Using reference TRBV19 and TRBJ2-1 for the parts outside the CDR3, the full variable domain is DGGITQSPKYLFRKEGQNVTLSCEQNLNHDAMYWYRQDPGQGLRLIYYSQIVNDFQKGDIAEGYSVSREKKESFPLTVTSAQKNPTAFYLCASSFGGRGNEQFFGPGTRLTVL.

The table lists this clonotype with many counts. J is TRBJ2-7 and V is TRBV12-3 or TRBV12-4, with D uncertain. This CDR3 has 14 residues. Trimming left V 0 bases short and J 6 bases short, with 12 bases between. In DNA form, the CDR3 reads TGTGCCAGCAGTTTAGCAATTAAATCGGGCGAGCAGTACTTC. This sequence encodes CASSLAIKSGEQYF.

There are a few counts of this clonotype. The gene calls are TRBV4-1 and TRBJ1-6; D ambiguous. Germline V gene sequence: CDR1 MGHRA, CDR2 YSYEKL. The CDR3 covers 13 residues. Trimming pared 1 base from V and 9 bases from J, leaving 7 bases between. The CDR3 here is CASSQVIVSPLHF. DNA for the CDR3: TGCGCCAGCAGCCAAGTAATTGTTTCACCCCTCCACTTT.

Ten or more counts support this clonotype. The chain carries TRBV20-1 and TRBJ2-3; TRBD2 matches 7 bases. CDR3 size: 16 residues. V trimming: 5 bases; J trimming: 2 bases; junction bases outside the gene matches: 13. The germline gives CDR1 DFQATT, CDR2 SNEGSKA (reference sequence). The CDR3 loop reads CSAGGGDGRNTDTQYF. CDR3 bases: TGCAGTGCTGGGGGGGGGGATGGTAGGAACACAGATACGCAGTATTTT.

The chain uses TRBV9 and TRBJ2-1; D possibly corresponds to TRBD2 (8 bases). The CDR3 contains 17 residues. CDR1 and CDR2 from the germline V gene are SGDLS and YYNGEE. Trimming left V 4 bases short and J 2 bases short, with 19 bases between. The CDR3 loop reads CASSPKGAGGTYNEQFF. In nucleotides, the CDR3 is TGTGCCAGCAGCCCTAAGGGGGCGGGGGGAACCTACAATGAGCAGTTCTTC.

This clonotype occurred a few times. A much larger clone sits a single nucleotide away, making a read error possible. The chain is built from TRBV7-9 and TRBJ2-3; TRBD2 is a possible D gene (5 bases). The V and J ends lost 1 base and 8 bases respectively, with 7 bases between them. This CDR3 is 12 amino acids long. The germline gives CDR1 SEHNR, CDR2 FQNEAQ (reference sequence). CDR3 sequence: CASSLDEGTQYF. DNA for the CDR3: TGTGCCAGCAGCTTAGATGAGGGTACGCAGTATTTT.

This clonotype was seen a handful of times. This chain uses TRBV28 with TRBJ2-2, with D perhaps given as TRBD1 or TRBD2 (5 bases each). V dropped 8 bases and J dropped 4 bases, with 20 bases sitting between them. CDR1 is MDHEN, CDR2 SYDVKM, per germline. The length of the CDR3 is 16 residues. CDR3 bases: TGTGCCAGCTCCATCGAGGGGTCCGTGAGCACCGGGGAGCTGTTTTTT. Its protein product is CASSIEGSVSTGELFF.

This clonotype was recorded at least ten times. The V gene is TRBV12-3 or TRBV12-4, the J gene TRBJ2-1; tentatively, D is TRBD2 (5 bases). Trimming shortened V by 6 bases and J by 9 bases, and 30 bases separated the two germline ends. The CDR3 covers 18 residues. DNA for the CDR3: TGTGCCAGCAGCCGAGATGAACCTGAGGAGGAGATCCGGGTTGAGCAGTTCTTC. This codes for CASSRDEPEEEIRVEQFF.

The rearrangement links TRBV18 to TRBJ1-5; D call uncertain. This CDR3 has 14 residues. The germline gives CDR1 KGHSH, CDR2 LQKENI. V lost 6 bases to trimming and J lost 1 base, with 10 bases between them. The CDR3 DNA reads TGTGCCAGCTCCCCCCCAGTGAGCAATCAGCCCCAGCATTTT. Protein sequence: CASSPPVSNQPQHF.

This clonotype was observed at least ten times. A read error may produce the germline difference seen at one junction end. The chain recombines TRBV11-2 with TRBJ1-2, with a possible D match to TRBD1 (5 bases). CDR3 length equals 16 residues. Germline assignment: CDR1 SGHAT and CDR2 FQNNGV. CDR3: CASSDQSDSPLYDYTF. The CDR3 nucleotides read TGTGCCAGCAGTGATCAGAGCGACAGCCCTCTCTATGACTACACCTTC. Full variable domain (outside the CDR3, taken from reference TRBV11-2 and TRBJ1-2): EAGVAQSPRYKIIEKRQSVAFWCNPISGHATLYWYQQILGQGPKLLIQFQNNGVVDDSQLPKDRFSAERLKGVDSTLKIQPAKLEDSAVYLCASSDQSDSPLYDYTFGSGTRLTVV.

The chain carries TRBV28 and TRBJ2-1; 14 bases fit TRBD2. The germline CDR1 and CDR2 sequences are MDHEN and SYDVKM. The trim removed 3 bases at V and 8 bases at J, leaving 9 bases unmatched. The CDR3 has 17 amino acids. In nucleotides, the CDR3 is TGTGCCAGCAGTTTGCGCCCGGGACTAGCGGGAGAGGATGAGCAGTTCTTC. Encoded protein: CASSLRPGLAGEDEQFF.

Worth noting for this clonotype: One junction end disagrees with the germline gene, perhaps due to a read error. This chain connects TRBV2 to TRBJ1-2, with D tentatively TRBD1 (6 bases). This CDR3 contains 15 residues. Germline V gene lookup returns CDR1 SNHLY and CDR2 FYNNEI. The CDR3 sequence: CASSQTPSATGHYTF. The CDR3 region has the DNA TGCGCCAGCAGCCAAACTCCGTCCGCGACAGGACACTACACCTTC.

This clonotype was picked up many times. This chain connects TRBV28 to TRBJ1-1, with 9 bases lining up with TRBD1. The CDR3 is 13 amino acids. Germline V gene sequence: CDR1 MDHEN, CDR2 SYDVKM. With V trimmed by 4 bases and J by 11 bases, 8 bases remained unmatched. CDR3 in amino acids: CASSSGQGMRAFF. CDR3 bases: TGTGCCAGCAGTTCGGGACAGGGAATGCGCGCTTTCTTT.

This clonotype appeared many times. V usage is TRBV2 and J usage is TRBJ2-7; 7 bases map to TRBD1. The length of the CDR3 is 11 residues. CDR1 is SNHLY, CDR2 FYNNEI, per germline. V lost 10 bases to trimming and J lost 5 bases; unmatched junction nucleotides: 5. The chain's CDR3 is CATQGINEQYF. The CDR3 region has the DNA TGTGCCACACAGGGGATCAACGAGCAGTACTTC.